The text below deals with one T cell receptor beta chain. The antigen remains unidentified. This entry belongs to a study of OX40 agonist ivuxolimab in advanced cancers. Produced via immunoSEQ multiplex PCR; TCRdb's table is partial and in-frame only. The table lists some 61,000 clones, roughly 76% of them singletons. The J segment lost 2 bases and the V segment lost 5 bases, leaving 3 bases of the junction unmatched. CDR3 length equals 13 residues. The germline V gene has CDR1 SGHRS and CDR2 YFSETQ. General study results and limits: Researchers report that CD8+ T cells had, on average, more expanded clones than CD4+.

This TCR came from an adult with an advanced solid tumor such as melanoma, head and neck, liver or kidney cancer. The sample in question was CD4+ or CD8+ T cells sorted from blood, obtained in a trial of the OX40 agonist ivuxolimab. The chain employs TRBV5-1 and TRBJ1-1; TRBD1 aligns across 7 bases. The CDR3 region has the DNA TGCGCCAGCAGTAGACAGGGAAACACTGAAGCTTTCTTT. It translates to CASSRQGNTEAFF.